The rows below give T cell receptor beta chains drawn from one sample of a study of OX40 agonist ivuxolimab in advanced cancers. TCRdb's table, derived via immunoSEQ multiplex PCR, lists solely in-frame clones and lacks some. The repertoire holds around 67,000 clones, 75% to 90% seen once, with 1.2% in the top ten. Material: CD4+ or CD8+ T cells sorted from blood, obtained in a trial of the OX40 agonist ivuxolimab. The source is an adult with an advanced solid tumor such as melanoma, head and neck, liver or kidney cancer. Each CDR3 is given with its conserved first and last residue. The order of the fields is D gene, clone size, J gene, V gene, CDR3 DNA, CDR3 protein. The D gene is left open where the match is weak. A row's size may be missing; if present it is once, few, many or a size class.

d_gene: TRBD2; abundance: .; j_gene: TRBJ2-5; v_gene: TRBV5-1; CDR3nt: TGCGCCAGCAGCTTGGTAGCGGGGGGGCCGAAGACCCAGTACTTC; CDR3aa: CASSLVAGGPKTQYF
d_gene: TRBD1; abundance: .; j_gene: TRBJ1-2; v_gene: TRBV6-5; CDR3nt: TGTGCCAGCAGGCCGGGACAGGATTTCTATGGCTACACCTTC; CDR3aa: CASRPGQDFYGYTF
d_gene: .; abundance: .; j_gene: TRBJ2-7; v_gene: TRBV10-3; CDR3nt: TGTGCCATCGGGGCTGTGTACGAGCAGTACTTC; CDR3aa: CAIGAVYEQYF
d_gene: .; abundance: .; j_gene: TRBJ2-3; v_gene: TRBV2; CDR3nt: TGTGCCAGCAGTGAGGAAGGATATACGCAGTATTTT; CDR3aa: CASSEEGYTQYF
d_gene: .; abundance: .; j_gene: TRBJ2-5; v_gene: TRBV6-1; CDR3nt: TGTGCCAGCAGCCAGACAGGCCAAGAGACCCAGTACTTC; CDR3aa: CASSQTGQETQYF
d_gene: .; abundance: .; j_gene: TRBJ1-1; v_gene: TRBV11-2; CDR3nt: TGTGCCAGCAGCTTAGGGTGGACAAACACTGAAGCTTTCTTT; CDR3aa: CASSLGWTNTEAFF
d_gene: .; abundance: .; j_gene: TRBJ1-2; v_gene: TRBV11-3; CDR3nt: TGTGCCAGCAGCCCCTCAAGGACCGCCGGGGGTTGGGGCTACACCTTC; CDR3aa: CASSPSRTAGGWGYTF
d_gene: .; abundance: .; j_gene: TRBJ1-2; v_gene: TRBV6-5; CDR3nt: TGTGCCAGCAGTAACAGGATCTATGGCTACACCTTC; CDR3aa: CASSNRIYGYTF
d_gene: .; abundance: .; j_gene: TRBJ1-5; v_gene: TRBV19; CDR3nt: TGTGCCAGTAGTCCTACTATCGAATCCAGGCAGCCCCAGCATTTT; CDR3aa: CASSPTIESRQPQHF
d_gene: .; abundance: .; j_gene: TRBJ2-7; v_gene: TRBV6-1; CDR3nt: TGTGCCAGCAGTGAAAGGTCGAAAACCTACGAGCAGTACTTC; CDR3aa: CASSERSKTYEQYF
d_gene: TRBD1; abundance: .; j_gene: TRBJ1-6; v_gene: TRBV7-2; CDR3nt: TGTGCCAGCAGCTTAGATGCAGGGGGCTCTTCACCCCTCCACTTT; CDR3aa: CASSLDAGGSSPLHF
d_gene: .; abundance: .; j_gene: TRBJ2-4; v_gene: TRBV2; CDR3nt: TGTGCCAGCAGTGGCGGGACCCCCCGCCTCCAGTACTTC; CDR3aa: CASSGGTPRLQYF
d_gene: .; abundance: .; j_gene: TRBJ1-1; v_gene: TRBV30; CDR3nt: TGTGCCTGGAGTCTTGGGGGGCTGAGCACTGAAGCTTTCTTT; CDR3aa: CAWSLGGLSTEAFF
d_gene: TRBD1; abundance: .; j_gene: TRBJ1-2; v_gene: TRBV4-3; CDR3nt: TGCGCCAGCAGCCCCGACAGGGACTATGGCTACACCTTC; CDR3aa: CASSPDRDYGYTF
d_gene: .; abundance: .; j_gene: TRBJ1-1; v_gene: TRBV18; CDR3nt: TGTGCCAGCTCCCCCCCGCCGGGGAGGAACACTGAAGCTTTCTTT; CDR3aa: CASSPPPGRNTEAFF
d_gene: .; abundance: .; j_gene: TRBJ1-3; v_gene: TRBV30; CDR3nt: TGTGCCTCCCGGTGGAGGGAGAGCTCTGGAAACACCATATATTTT; CDR3aa: CASRWRESSGNTIYF
d_gene: .; abundance: .; j_gene: TRBJ1-1; v_gene: TRBV7-2; CDR3nt: TGTGCCAGCAGCTTAAGTAGGGGGATGTACACTGAAGCTTTCTTT; CDR3aa: CASSLSRGMYTEAFF
d_gene: .; abundance: .; j_gene: TRBJ2-7; v_gene: TRBV6-5; CDR3nt: TGTGCCAGCAGTTACTCGGTCATGGGGTTCTACGAGCAGTACTTC; CDR3aa: CASSYSVMGFYEQYF
d_gene: TRBD2; abundance: .; j_gene: TRBJ2-1; v_gene: TRBV7-9; CDR3nt: TGTGCCAGCAGCCTATTAGCGGGGATAGGCTACAATGAGCAGTTCTTC; CDR3aa: CASSLLAGIGYNEQFF
d_gene: .; abundance: .; j_gene: TRBJ2-2; v_gene: TRBV4-1; CDR3nt: TGCGCCAGCAGCCAAGGGGGACTGAGGGGGACCGGGGAGCTGTTTTTT; CDR3aa: CASSQGGLRGTGELFF
d_gene: TRBD1; abundance: .; j_gene: TRBJ2-1; v_gene: TRBV5-1; CDR3nt: TGCGCCAGCAGCTCAACCGGGACAGACTACAATGAGCAGTTCTTC; CDR3aa: CASSSTGTDYNEQFF
d_gene: .; abundance: .; j_gene: TRBJ2-1; v_gene: TRBV7-3; CDR3nt: TGTGCCAGCAGCTTAGGTCCGTCTGAGCAGTTCTTC; CDR3aa: CASSLGPSEQFF
d_gene: .; abundance: .; j_gene: TRBJ1-1; v_gene: TRBV6-4; CDR3nt: TGTGCCAGCAGTGACTCATTAGGGGGACACCGGAACACTGAAGCTTTCTTT; CDR3aa: CASSDSLGGHRNTEAFF
d_gene: .; abundance: .; j_gene: TRBJ2-5; v_gene: TRBV7-6; CDR3nt: TGTGCCAGCAGCTCGACCTCGGAGACCCAGTACTTC; CDR3aa: CASSSTSETQYF
d_gene: TRBD1; abundance: .; j_gene: TRBJ1-6; v_gene: TRBV5-1; CDR3nt: TGCGCCAGCAGCAGAGGACAGGGGGCAGGGAATTCACCCCTCCACTTT; CDR3aa: CASSRGQGAGNSPLHF
d_gene: TRBD1; abundance: few; j_gene: TRBJ1-2; v_gene: TRBV4-1; CDR3nt: TGCGCCAGCAGCCAGATAATGACGAAGACAGGGCCGGATGGCTACACCTTC; CDR3aa: CASSQIMTKTGPDGYTF